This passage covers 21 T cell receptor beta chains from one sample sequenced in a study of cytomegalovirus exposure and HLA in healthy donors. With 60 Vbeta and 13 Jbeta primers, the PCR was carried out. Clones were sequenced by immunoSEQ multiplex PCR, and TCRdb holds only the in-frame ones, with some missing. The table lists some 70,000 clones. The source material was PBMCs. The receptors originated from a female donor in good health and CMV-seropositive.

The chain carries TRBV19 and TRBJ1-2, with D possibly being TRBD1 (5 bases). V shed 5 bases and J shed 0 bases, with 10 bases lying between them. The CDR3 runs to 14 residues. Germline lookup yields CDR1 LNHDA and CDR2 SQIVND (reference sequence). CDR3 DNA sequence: TGTGCCAGTAGTCGAGCGACAGCTAACTATGGCTACACCTTC. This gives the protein CASSRATANYGYTF. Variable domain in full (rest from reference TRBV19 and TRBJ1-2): DGGITQSPKYLFRKEGQNVTLSCEQNLNHDAMYWYRQDPGQGLRLIYYSQIVNDFQKGDIAEGYSVSREKKESFPLTVTSAQKNPTAFYLCASSRATANYGYTFGSGTRLTVV.

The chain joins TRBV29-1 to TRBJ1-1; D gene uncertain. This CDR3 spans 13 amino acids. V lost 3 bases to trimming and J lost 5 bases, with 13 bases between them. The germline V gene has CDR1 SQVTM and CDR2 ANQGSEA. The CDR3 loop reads CSVDRSEVTEAFF. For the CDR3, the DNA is TGCAGCGTTGACCGGTCCGAGGTGACTGAAGCTTTCTTT.

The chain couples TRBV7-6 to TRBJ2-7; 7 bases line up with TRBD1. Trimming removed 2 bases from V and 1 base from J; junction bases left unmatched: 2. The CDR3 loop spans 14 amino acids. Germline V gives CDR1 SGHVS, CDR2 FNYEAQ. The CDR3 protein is CASSLQGVSYEQYF. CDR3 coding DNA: TGTGCCAGCAGCTTACAGGGGGTTTCCTACGAGCAGTACTTC.

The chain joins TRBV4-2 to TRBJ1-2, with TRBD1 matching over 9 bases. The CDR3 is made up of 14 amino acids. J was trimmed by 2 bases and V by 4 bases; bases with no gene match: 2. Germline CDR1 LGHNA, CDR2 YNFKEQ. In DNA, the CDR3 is TGTGCCAGCAGCCGGGACAGGGTAAACTATGGCTACACCTTC. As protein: CASSRDRVNYGYTF.

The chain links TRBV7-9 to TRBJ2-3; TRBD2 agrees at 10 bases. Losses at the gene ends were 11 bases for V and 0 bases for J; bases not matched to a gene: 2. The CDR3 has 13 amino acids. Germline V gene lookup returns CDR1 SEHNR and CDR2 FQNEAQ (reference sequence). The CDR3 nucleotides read TGTGCCGGGACTAGCGCTAGCACAGATACGCAGTATTTT. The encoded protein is CAGTSASTDTQYF.

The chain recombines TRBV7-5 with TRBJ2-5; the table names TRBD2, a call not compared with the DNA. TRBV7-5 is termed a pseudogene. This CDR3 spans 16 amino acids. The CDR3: CARSLIGLVVQETQYF. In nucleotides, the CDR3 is TGTGCCAGAAGCTTGATAGGACTAGTGGTCCAAGAGACCCAGTACTTC.

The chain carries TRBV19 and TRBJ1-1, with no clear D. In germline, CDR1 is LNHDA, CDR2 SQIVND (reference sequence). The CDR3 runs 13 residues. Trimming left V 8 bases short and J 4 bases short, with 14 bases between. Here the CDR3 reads CASWRGIGTEAFF. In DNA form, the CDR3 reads TGTGCCAGTTGGCGGGGTATTGGCACTGAAGCTTTCTTT.

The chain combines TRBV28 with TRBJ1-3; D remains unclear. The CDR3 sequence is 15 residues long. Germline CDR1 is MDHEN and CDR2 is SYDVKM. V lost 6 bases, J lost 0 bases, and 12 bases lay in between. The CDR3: CASSSPPRSGNTIYF. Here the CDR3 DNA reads TGTGCCAGCAGCTCCCCCCCTCGCTCTGGAAACACCATATATTTT.

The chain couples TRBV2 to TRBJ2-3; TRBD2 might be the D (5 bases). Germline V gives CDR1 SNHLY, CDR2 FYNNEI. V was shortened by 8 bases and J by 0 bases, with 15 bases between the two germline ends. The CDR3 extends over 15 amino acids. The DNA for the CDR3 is TGTGCCAGCCCCCCCCGAGGGCCCAGCACAGATACGCAGTATTTT. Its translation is CASPPRGPSTDTQYF.

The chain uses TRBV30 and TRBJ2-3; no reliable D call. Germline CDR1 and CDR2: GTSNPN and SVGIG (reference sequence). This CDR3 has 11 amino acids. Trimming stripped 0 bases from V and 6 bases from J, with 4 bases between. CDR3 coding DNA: TGTGCCTGGAGTGTACTTGATACGCAGTATTTT. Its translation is CAWSVLDTQYF.

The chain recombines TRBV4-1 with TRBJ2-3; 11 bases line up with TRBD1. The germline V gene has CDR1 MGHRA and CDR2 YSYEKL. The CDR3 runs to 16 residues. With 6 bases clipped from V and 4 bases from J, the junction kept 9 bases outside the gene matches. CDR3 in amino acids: CASREYRDRGADTQYF. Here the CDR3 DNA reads TGCGCCAGCAGGGAGTACCGGGACAGGGGGGCAGATACGCAGTATTTT.

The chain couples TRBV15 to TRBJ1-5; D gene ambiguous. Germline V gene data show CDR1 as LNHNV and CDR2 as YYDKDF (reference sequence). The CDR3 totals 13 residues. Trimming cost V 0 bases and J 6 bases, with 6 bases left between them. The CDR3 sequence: CATSRDPGQPQHF. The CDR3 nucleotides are TGTGCCACCAGCAGAGATCCCGGTCAGCCCCAGCATTTT.

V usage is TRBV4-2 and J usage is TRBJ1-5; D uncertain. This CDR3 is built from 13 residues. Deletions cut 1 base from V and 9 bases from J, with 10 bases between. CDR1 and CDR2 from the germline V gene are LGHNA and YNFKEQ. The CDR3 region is CASSQGLSRPQHF. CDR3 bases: TGTGCCAGCAGCCAAGGGCTCTCAAGGCCCCAGCATTTT.

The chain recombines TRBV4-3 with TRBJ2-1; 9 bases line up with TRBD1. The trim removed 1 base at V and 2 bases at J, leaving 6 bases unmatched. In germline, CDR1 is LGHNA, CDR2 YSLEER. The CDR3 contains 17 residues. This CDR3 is CASSQGPGTGTYNEQFF. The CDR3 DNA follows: TGCGCCAGCAGCCAAGGTCCCGGGACAGGGACCTACAATGAGCAGTTCTTC.

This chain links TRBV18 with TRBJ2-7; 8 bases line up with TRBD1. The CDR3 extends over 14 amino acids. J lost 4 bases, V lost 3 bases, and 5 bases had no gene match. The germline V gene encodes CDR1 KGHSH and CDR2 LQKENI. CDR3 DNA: TGTGCCAGCTCACCCGGACAGGGTCCTTACGAGCAGTACTTC. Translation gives CASSPGQGPYEQYF.

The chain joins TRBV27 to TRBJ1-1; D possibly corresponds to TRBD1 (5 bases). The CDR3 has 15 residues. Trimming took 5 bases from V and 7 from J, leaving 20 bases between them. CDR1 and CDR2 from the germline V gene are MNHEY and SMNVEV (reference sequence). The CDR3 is CASSLTAGFFGEAFF. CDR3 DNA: TGTGCCAGCAGTCTCACCGCAGGGTTCTTCGGTGAAGCTTTCTTT.

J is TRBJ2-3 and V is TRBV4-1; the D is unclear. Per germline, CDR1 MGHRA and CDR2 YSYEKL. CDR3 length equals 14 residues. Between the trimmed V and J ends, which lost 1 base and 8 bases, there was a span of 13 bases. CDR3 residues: CASSQVPMAGTQYF. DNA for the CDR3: TGCGCCAGCAGCCAAGTACCCATGGCAGGTACGCAGTATTTT.

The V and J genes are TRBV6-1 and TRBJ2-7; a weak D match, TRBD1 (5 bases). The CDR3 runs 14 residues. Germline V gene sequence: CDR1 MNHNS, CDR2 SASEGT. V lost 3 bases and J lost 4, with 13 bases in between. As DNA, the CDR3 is TGTGCCAGCAGTGAGGGGCATGGGGTTTACGAGCAGTACTTC. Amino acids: CASSEGHGVYEQYF.

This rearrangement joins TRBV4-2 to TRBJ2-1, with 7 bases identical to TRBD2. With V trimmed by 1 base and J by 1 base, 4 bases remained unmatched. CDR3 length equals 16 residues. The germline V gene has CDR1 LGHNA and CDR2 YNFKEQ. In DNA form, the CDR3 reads TGTGCCAGCAGCCAAGCGAGGGGAGGGTCCTACAATGAGCAGTTCTTC. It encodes CASSQARGGSYNEQFF.

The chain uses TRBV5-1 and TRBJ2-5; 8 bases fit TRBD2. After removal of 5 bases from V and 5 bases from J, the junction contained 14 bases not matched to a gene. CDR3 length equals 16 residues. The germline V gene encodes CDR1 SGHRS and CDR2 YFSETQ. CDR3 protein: CASSYPPGGGRETQYF. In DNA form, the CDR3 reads TGCGCCAGCAGTTACCCCCCGGGGGGGGGACGGGAGACCCAGTACTTC.

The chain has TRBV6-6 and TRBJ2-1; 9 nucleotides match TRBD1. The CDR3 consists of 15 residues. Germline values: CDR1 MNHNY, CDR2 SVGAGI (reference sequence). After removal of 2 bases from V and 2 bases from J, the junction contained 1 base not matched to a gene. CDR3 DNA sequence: TGTGCCAGCAGTTACCGACAGGGGGCCTACAATGAGCAGTTCTTC. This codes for CASSYRQGAYNEQFF.